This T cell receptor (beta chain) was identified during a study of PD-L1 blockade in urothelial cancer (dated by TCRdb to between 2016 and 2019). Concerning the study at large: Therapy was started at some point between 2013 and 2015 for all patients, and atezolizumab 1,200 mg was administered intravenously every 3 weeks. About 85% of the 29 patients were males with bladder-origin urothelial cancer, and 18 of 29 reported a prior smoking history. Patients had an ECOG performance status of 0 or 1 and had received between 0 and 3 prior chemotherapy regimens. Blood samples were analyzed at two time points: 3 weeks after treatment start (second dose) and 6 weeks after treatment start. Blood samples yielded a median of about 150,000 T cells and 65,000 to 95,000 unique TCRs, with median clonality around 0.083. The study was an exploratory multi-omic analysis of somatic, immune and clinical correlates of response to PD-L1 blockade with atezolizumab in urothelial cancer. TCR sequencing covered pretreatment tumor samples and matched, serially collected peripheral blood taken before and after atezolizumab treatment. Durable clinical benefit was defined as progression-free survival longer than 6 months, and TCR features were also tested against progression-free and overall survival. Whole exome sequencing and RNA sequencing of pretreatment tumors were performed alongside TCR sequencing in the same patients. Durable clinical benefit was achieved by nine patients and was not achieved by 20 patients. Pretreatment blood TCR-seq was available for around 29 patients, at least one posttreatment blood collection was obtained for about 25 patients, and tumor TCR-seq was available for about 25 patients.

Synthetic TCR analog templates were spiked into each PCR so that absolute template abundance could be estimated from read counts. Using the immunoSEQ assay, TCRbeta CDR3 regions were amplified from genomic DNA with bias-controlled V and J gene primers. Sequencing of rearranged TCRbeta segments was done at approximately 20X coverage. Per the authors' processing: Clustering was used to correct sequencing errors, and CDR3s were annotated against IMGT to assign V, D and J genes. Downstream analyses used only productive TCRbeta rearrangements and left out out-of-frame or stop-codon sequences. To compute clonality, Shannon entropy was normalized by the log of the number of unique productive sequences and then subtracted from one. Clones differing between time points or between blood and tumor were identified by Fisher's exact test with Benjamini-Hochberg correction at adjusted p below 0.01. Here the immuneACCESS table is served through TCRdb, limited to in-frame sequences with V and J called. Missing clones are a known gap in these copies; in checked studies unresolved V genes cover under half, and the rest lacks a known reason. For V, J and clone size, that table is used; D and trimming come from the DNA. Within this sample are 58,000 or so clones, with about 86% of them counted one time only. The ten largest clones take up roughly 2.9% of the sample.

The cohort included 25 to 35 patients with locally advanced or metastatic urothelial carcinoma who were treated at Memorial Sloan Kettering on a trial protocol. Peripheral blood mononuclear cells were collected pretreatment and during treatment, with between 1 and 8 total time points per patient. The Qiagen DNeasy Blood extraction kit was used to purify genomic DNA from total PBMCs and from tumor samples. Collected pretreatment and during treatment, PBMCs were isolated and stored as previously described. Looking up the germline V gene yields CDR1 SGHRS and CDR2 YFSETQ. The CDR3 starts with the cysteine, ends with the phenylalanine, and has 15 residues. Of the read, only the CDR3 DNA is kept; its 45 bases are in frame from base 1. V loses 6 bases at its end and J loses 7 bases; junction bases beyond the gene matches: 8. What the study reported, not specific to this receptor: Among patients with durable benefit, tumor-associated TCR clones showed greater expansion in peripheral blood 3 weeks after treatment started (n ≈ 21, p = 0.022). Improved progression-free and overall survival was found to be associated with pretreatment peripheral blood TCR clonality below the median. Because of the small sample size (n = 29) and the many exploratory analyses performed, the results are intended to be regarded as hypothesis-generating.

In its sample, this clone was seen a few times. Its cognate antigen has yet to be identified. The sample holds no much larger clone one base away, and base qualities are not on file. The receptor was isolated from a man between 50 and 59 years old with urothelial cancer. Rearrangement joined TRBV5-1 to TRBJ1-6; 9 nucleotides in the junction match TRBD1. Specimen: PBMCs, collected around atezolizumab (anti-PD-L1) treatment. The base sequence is TGCGCCAGCACCACAGGGGGCTCTGGGAATTCACCCCTCCACTTT. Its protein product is CASTTGGSGNSPLHF.